This TCR beta chain was documented in a study of T cell repertoires in cytomegalovirus infection. Study summary: Indications came from public TCR beta signatures; they pointed to CMV infection and to a matching HLA type.

TCRdb used MiXCR to reprocess the reads, holding one entry per CDR3 protein. The sample yields just under 550,000 distinct CDR3 sequences, more than 25% seen once. Study outcomes and limitations: HLA-C-restricted TCR beta clonotypes specific for CMV led the ex vivo response.

The CDR3 totals 13 residues. Germline loops: CDR1 MNHEY, CDR2 SVGAGI. V gave up 0 bases and J gave up 3 bases, with 5 bases separating them. To note about this clonotype: What it recognizes is unknown.

This clonotype was sampled from a human donor in good health (CMV status not recorded). Some clones in this sample may be carry-over from other donors' samples. The gene calls are TRBV6-5 and TRBJ1-2, with a possible D match to TRBD1 (5 bases). Sequencing was performed on PBMCs. Here the CDR3 reads CASSYSGHYGYTF. The CDR3 DNA follows: TGTGCCAGCAGTTACTCGGGGCACTATGGCTACACCTTC.